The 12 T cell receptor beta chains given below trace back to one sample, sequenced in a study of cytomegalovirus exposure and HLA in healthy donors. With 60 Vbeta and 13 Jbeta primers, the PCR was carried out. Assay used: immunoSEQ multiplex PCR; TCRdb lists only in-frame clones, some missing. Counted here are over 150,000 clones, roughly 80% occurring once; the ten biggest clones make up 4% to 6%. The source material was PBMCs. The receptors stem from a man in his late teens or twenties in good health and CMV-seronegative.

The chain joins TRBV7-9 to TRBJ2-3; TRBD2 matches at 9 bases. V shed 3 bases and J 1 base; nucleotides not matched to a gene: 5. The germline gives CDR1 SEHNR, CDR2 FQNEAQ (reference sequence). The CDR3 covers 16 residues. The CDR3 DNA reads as TGTGCCAGCAGCTTGCTTAGCGGGGGCGGCACAGATACGCAGTATTTT. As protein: CASSLLSGGGTDTQYF. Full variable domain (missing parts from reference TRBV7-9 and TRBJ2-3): DTGVSQNPRHKITKRGQNVTFRCDPISEHNRLYWYRQTLGQGPEFLTYFQNEAQLEKSRLLSDRFSAERPKGSFSTLEIQRTEQGDSAMYLCASSLLSGGGTDTQYFGPGTRLTVL.

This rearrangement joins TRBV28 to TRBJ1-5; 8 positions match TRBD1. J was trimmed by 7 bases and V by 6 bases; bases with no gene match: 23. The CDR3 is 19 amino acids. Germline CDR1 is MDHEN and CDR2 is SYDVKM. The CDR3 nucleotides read TGTGCCAGCAGCTTACCCCCACCCTCCGGACAGGGTAAGTCGCAGCCCCAGCATTTT. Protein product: CASSLPPPSGQGKSQPQHF.

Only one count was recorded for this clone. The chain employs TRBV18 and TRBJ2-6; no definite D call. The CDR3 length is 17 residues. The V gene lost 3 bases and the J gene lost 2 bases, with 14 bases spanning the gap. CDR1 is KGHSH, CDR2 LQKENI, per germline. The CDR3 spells CASSPEEKWPGANVLTF. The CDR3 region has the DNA TGTGCCAGCTCACCTGAGGAGAAATGGCCTGGGGCCAACGTCCTGACTTTC.

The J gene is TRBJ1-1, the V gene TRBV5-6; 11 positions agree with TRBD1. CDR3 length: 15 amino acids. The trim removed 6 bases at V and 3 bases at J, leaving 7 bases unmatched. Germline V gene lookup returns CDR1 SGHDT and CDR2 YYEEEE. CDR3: CASKDRGRIYTEAFF. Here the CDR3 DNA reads TGTGCCAGCAAGGACAGGGGGCGGATTTACACTGAAGCTTTCTTT.

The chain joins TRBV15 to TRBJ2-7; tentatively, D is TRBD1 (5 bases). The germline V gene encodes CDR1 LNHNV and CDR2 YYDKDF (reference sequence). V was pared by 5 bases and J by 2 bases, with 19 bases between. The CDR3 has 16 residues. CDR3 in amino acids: CATSRGHRQTAYEQYF. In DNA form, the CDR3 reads TGTGCCACCAGCCGAGGACATCGCCAGACCGCCTACGAGCAGTACTTC.

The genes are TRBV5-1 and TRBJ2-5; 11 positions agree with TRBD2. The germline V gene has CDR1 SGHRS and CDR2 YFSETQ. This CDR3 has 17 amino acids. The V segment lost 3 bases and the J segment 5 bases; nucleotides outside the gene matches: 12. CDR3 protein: CASSSNPGLAVRETQYF. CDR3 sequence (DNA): TGCGCCAGCAGCTCAAACCCGGGACTAGCGGTCAGGGAGACCCAGTACTTC.

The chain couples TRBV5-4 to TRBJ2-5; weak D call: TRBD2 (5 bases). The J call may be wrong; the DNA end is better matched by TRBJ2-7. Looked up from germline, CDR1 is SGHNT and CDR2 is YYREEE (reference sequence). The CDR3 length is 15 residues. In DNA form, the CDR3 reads TGTGCCAGCAGCTTGCGGCCCGAGGGAGCCTACGAGCAGTACTTC. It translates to CASSLRPEGAYEQYF.

The CDR3 region is CASSYRRFSGNYEQYF. The CDR3 DNA is TGTGCCAGCAGTTACAGGAGGTTTAGCGGGAACTACGAGCAGTACTTC. J is TRBJ2-5 and V is TRBV6-5; 8 bases align to TRBD2. The assigned J gene may be wrong: the sequence end matches TRBJ2-7 better. Germline V gene sequence: CDR1 MNHEY, CDR2 SVGAGI. CDR3 length: 16 residues.

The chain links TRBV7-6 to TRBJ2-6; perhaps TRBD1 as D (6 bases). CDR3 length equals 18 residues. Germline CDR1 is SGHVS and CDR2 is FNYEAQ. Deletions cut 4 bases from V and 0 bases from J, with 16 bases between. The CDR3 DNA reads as TGTGCCAGCAGCTCCACACAGGGATGGCCCTCTGGGGCCAACGTCCTGACTTTC. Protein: CASSSTQGWPSGANVLTF.

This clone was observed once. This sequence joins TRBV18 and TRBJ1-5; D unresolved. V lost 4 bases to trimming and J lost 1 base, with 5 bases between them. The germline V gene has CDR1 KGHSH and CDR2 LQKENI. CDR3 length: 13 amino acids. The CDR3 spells CASSRASNQPQHF. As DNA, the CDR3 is TGTGCCAGCTCACGGGCCAGCAATCAGCCCCAGCATTTT.

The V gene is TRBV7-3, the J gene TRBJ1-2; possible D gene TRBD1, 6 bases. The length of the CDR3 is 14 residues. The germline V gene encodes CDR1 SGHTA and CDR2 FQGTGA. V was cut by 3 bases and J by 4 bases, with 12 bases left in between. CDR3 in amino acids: CASSLGGAGYGYTF. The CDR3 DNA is TGTGCCAGCAGCTTGGGGGGGGCCGGCTATGGCTACACCTTC.

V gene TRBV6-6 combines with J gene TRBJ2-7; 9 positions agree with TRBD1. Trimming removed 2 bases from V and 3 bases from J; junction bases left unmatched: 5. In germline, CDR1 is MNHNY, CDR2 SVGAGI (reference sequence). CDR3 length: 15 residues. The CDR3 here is CASSYRQGQGYEQYF. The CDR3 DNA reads TGTGCCAGCAGTTACCGCCAGGGACAGGGCTACGAGCAGTACTTC.